This T cell receptor (beta chain) emerged from a study of beta chain features in type 1 diabetes. Broader study findings: Possible PCR preference for shorter templates applied equally to patients and controls. Shortening of TCRB CDR3s, moderate but significant, appeared in all four CD4+ subsets of Type 1 diabetes patients.

In the case of this clone: What it recognizes is unknown.

Via CD45RO/CCR7/CD25/CD127/CD95/CD27, cells of the CD4+ naive, central memory, regulatory and stem cell-like memory subsets were sorted. Germline CDR1 is SGHDT and CDR2 is YYEEEE. There are 13 residues in the CDR3. V gave up 4 bases and J gave up 8 bases, with 14 bases separating them. Expressed TCRB transcripts were sequenced because the entire RNA isolate underwent reverse transcription. Clones were sequenced by immunoSEQ multiplex PCR, and TCRdb holds only the in-frame ones, with some missing. Altogether 85,000 to 110,000 clones are present, under 30% being singletons, with the ten largest covering 0.5% to 0.6%.

The sequencing sample was made of central memory CD4+ T cells from blood. This TCR came from a young woman with type 1 diabetes. The chain employs TRBV5-6 and TRBJ2-3; D is perhaps TRBD2 (6 bases). The CDR3 is CASSLGRSGTQYF. In DNA form, the CDR3 reads TGTGCCAGCAGCCTGGGGAGGTCAGGTACGCAGTATTTT.